This T cell receptor beta chain came from a study of T-cell memory formation after mild COVID-19. Looking at the study overall: In these data, TCR clusters were largely donor specific. The study's findings and limits: Whereas later expanders leaned CD4+, clones contracting day 15 to 85 showed a balanced CD4/CD8 makeup. Clones that contracted clustered mainly in CM and EM if CD4+ and in EMRA if CD8+. Cross-reactive memory appears to have joined, as suggested by some responding clones showing up in pre-infection memory.

This clonotype has a handful of counts. The target antigen is unknown. MiXCR, applied by TCRdb to the 5' RACE reads, yields one record per CDR3 protein. The sample has around 200,000 distinct CDR3 sequences, about a fifth seen once; the top ten hold approximately 22%. V lost 7 bases to trimming and J lost 4 bases, with 14 bases between them. This CDR3 has 13 amino acids. Germline CDR1 reads SGDLS; CDR2 reads YYNGEE. Sequencing was done on a sample of PBMCs or a T cell subset sorted from them (not recorded which). The sequence was collected from an adult woman who had mild COVID-19 (a few samples of this study predate the infection). Cell type and time point are not known. The J gene is TRBJ1-2, the V gene TRBV9; TRBD1 is a possible D gene (5 bases). CDR3: CASALGLSYGYTF. Here the CDR3 DNA reads TGTGCCAGCGCCCTGGGGCTAAGCTATGGCTACACCTTC.